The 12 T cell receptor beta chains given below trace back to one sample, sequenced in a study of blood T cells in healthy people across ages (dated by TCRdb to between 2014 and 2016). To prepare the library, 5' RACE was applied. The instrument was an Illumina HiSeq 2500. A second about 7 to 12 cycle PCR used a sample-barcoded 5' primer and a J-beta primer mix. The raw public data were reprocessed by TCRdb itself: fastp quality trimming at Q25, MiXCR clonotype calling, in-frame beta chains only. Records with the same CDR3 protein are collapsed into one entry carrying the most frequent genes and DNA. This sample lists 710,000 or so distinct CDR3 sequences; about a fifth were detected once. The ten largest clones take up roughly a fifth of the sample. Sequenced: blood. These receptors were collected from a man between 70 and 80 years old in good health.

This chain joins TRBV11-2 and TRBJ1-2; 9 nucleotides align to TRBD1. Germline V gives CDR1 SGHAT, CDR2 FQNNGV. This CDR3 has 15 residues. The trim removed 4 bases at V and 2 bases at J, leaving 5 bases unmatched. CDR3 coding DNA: TGTGCCAGCAGCTGGGACAGGGCGGTGAACTATGGCTACACCTTC. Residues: CASSWDRAVNYGYTF.

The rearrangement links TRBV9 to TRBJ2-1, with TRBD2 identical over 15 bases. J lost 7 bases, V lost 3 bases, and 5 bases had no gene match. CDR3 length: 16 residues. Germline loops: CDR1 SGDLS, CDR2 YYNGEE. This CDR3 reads CASSGSGTSGRNEQFF. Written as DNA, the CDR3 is TGTGCCAGCAGCGGATCCGGGACTAGCGGGAGGAATGAGCAGTTCTTC.

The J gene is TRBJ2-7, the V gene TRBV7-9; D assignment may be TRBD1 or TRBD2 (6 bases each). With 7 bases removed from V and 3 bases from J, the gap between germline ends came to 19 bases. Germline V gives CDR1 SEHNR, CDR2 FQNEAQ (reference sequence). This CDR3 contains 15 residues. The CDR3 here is CASIKNGGEVYEQYF. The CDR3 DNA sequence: TGTGCCAGCATCAAGAACGGGGGCGAGGTCTACGAGCAGTACTTC.

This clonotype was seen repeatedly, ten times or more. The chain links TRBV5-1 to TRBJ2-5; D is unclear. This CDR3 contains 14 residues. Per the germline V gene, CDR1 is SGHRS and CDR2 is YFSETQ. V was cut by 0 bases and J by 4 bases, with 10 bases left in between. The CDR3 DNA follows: TGCGCCAGCAGCTTGGACACGGGCAGAGAGACCCAGTACTTC. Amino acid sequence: CASSLDTGRETQYF.

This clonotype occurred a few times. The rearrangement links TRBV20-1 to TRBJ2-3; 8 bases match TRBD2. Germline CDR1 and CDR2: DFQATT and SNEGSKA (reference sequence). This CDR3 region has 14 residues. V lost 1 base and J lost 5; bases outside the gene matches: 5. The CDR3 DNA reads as TGCAGTGCTAGAGCGGCGGGGGGACGAGATACGCAGTATTTT. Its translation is CSARAAGGRDTQYF.

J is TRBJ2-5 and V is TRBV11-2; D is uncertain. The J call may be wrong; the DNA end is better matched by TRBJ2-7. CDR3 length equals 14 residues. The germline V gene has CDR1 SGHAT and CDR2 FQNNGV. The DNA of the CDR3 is TGTGCCAGCAGCATACAGCCTTCCTCCTACGAGCAGTACTTC. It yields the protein CASSIQPSSYEQYF.

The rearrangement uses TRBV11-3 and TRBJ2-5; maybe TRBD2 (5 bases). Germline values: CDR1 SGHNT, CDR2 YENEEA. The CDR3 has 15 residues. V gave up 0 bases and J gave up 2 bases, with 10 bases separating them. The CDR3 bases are TGTGCCAGCAGCTTAGATACAACGGGGCAAGAGACCCAGTACTTC. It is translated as CASSLDTTGQETQYF.

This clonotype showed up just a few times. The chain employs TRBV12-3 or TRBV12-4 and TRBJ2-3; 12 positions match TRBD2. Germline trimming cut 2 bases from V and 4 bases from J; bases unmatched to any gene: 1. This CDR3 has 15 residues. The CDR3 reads CASSLTSGGPDTQYF. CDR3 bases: TGTGCCAGCAGTTTAACTAGCGGGGGGCCAGATACGCAGTATTTT.

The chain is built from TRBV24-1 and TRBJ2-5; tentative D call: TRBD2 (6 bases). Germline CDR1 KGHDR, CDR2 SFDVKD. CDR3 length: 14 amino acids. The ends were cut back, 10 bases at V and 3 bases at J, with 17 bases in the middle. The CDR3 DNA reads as TGTGCCACTACTGGGTCTAGCGAAAAAGAGACCCAGTACTTC. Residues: CATTGSSEKETQYF.

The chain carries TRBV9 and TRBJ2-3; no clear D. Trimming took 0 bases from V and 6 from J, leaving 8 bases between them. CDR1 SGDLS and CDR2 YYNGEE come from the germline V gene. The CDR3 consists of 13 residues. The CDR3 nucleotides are TGTGCCAGCAGCGTAGTCGGGTGGGATACGCAGTATTTT. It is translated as CASSVVGWDTQYF.

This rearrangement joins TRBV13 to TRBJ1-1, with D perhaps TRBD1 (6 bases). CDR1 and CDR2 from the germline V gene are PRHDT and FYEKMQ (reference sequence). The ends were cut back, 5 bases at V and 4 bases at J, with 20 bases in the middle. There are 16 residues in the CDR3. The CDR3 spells CASSRGVGGLGTEAFF. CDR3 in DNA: TGTGCCAGCAGCAGGGGAGTCGGGGGGCTCGGCACTGAAGCTTTCTTT.

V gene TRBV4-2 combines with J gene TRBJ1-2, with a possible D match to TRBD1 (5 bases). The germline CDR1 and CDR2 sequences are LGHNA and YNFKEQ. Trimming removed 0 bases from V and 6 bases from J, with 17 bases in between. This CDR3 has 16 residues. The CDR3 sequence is CASSQDLTGRMDGYTF. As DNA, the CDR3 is TGTGCCAGCAGCCAAGATCTTACGGGGCGCATGGATGGCTACACCTTC.